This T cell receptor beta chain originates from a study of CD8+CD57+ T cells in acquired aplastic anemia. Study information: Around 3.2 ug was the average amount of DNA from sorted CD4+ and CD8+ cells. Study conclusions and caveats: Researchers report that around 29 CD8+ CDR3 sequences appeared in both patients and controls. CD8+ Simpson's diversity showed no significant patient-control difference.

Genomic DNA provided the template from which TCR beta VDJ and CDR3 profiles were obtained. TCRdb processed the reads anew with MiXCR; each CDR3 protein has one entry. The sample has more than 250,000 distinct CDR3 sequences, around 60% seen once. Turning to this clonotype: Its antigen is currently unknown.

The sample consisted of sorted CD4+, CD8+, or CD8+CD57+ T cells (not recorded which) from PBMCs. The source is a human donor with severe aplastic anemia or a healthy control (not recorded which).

The CDR3 loop is CASSLDGLAGDTQYF. CDR3 coding DNA: TGTGCCAGCAGCTTAGACGGACTAGCGGGAGATACGCAGTATTTT. The chain employs TRBV7-2 and TRBJ2-3, with 11 bases fitting TRBD2. With V trimmed by 1 base and J by 5 bases, 2 bases remained unmatched. Per the germline V gene, CDR1 is SGHTA and CDR2 is FQGNSA. The CDR3 length is 15 residues.